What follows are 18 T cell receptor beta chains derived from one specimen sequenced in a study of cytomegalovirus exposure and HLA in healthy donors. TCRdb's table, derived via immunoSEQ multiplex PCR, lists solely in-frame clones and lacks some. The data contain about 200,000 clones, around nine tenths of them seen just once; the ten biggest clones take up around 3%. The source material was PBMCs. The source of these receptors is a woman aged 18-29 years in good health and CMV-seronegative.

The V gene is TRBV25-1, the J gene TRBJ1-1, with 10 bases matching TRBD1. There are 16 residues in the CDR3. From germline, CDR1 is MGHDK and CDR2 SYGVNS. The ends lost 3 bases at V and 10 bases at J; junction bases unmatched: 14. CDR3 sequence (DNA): TGTGCCAGCAGTGAGGGTGGTCGGGGGACAGGGGTTGGAGCTTTCTTT. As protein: CASSEGGRGTGVGAFF.

CDR3 DNA sequence: TGTGCCACCAGCAGAGATTCCCCGACTAGCGGTCAGGCCTATGAGCAGTTCTTC. It specifies CATSRDSPTSGQAYEQFF. This rearrangement joins TRBV15 to TRBJ2-1; 9 nucleotides agree with TRBD2. The CDR3 runs 18 residues. The V and J ends lost 0 bases and 8 bases, in that order; junction bases with no gene match: 14. CDR1 LNHNV and CDR2 YYDKDF come from the germline V gene (reference sequence). Full variable domain (rest looked up from reference TRBV15 and TRBJ2-1): DAMVIQNPRYQVTQFGKPVTLSCSQTLNHNVMYWYQQKSSQAPKLLFHYYDKDFNNEADTPDNFQSRRPNTSFCFLDIRSPGLGDTAMYLCATSRDSPTSGQAYEQFFGPGTRLTVL.

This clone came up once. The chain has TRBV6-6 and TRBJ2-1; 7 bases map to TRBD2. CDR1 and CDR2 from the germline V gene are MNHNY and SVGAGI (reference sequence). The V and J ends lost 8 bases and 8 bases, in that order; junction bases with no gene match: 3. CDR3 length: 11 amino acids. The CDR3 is CASGRGDEQFF. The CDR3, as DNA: TGTGCCAGCGGACGGGGGGATGAGCAGTTCTTC.

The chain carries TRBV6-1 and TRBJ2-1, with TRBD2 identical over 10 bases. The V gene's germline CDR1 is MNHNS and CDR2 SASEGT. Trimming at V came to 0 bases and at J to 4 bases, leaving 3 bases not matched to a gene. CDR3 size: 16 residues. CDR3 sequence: CASSEARTSGYNEQFF. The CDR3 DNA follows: TGTGCCAGCAGTGAAGCCCGGACTAGCGGATACAATGAGCAGTTCTTC.

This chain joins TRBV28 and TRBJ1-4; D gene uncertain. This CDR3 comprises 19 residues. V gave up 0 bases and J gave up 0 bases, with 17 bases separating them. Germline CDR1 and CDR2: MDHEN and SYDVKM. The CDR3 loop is CASSLWWRGVGATNEKLFF. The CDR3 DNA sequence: TGTGCCAGCAGTTTATGGTGGCGCGGGGTTGGCGCAACTAATGAAAAACTGTTTTTT.

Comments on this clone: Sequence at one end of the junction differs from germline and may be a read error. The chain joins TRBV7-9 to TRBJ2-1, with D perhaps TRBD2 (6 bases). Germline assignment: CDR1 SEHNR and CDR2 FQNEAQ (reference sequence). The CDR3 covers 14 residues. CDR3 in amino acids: CASSLGLSSNEQFF. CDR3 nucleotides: TGTGCCAGCAGTTTAGGACTATCGTCGAATGAGCAGTTCTTC.

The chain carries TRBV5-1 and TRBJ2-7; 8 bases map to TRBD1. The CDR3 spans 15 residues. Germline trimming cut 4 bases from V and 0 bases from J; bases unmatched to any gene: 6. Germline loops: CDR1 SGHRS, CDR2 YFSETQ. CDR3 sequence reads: CASSPGQGASYEQYF. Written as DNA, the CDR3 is TGCGCCAGCAGCCCGGGGCAGGGGGCCTCCTACGAGCAGTACTTC.

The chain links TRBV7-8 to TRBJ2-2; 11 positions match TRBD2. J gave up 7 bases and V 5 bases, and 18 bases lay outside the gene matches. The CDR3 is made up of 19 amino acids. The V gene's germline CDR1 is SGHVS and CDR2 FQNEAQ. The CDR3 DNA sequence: TGTGCCAGCAGCAAAAAGGGCTTGGAGCTAGCGGGAGGCGGCGGGGAGCTGTTTTTT. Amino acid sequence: CASSKKGLELAGGGGELFF.

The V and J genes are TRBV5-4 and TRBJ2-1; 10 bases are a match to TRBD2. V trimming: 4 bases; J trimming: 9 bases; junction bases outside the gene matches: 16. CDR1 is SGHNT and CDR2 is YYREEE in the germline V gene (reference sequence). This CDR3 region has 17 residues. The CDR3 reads CASSPAEREGRSAEQFF. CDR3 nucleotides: TGTGCCAGCAGCCCCGCGGAGCGGGAGGGCCGATCAGCTGAGCAGTTCTTC.

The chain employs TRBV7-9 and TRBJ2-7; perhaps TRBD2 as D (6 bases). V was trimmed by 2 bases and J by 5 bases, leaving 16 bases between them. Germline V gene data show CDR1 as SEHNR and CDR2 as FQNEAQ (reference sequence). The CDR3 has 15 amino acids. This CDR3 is CASSLSSGSPHEQYF. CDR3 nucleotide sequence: TGTGCCAGCAGCTTATCCTCCGGGAGTCCCCACGAGCAGTACTTC. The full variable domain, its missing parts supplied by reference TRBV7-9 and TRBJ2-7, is DTGVSQNPRHKITKRGQNVTFRCDPISEHNRLYWYRQTLGQGPEFLTYFQNEAQLEKSRLLSDRFSAERPKGSFSTLEIQRTEQGDSAMYLCASSLSSGSPHEQYFGPGTRLTVT.

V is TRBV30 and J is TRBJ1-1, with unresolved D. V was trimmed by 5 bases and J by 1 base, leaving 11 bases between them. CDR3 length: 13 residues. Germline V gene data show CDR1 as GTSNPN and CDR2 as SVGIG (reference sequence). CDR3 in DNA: TGTGCCTGGTCCGCCCTTAGGAACACTGAAGCTTTCTTT. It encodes CAWSALRNTEAFF.

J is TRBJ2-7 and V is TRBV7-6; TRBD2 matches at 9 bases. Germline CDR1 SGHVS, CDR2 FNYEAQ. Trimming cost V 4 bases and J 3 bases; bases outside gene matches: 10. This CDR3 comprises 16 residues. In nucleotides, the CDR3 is TGTGCCAGCAGCTCCTGGGTGACTAGCGGCATCTACGAGCAGTACTTC. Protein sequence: CASSSWVTSGIYEQYF.

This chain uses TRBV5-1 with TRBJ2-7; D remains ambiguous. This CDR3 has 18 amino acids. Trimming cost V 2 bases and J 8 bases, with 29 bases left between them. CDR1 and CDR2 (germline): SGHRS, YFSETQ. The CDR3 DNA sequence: TGCGCCAGCAGCTTCAAAACACTTAGCCCCGACGGGTTTACTCAGCAGTACTTC. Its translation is CASSFKTLSPDGFTQQYF.

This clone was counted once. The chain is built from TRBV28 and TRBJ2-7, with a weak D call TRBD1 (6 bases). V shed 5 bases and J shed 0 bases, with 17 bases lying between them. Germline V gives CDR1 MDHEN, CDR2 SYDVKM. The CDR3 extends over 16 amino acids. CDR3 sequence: CASSPPWTVGSYEQYF. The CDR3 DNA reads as TGTGCCAGCAGTCCACCTTGGACAGTGGGCTCCTACGAGCAGTACTTC.

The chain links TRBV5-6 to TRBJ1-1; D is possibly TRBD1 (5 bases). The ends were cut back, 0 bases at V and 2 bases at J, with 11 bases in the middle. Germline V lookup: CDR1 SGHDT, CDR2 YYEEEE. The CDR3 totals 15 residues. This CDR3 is CASSLARGENTEAFF. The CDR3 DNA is TGTGCCAGCAGCTTGGCCCGGGGGGAAAACACTGAAGCTTTCTTT.

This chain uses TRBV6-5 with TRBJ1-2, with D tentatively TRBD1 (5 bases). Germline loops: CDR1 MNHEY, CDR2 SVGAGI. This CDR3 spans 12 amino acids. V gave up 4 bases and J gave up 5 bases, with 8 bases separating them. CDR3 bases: TGTGCCAGCAGTTTAGACAGTTATGGCTACACCTTC. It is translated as CASSLDSYGYTF.

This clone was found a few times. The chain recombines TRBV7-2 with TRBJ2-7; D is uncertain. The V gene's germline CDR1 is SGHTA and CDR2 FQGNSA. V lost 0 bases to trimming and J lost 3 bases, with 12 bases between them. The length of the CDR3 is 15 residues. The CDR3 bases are TGTGCCAGCAGCTTAGCGAACAGATTATTCTACGAGCAGTACTTC. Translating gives CASSLANRLFYEQYF.

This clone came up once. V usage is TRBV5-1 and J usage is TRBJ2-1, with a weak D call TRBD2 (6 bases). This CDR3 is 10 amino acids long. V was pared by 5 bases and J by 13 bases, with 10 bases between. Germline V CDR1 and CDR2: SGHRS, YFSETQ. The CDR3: CASRAGFQFF. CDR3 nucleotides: TGCGCCAGCAGGGCGGGGTTTCAGTTCTTC.